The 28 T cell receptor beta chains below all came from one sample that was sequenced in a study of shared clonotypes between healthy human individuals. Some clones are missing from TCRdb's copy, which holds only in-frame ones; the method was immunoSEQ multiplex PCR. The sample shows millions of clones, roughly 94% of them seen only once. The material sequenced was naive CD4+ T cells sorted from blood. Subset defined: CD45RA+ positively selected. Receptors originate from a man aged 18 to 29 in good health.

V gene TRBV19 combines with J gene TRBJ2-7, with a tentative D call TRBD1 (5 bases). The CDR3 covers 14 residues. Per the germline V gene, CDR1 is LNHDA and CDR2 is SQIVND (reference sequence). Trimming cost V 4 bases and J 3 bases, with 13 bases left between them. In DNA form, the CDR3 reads TGTGCCAGTAGTACAAGACAGTGGGGCTACGAGCAGTACTTC. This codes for CASSTRQWGYEQYF.

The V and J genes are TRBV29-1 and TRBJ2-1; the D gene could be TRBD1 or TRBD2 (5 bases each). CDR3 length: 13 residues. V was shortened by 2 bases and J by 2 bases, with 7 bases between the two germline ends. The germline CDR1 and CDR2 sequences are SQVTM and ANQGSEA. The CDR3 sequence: CSVEQGAYNEQFF. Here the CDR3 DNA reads TGCAGCGTTGAACAGGGAGCCTACAATGAGCAGTTCTTC.

In DNA form, the CDR3 reads TGTGCCAGTAGTTTGACCCGAAATGAGCAGTTCTTC. This translates into CASSLTRNEQFF. The chain carries TRBV19 and TRBJ2-1, with unresolved D. The V end lost 5 bases, the J end lost 7 bases, and 9 bases lay between the germline ends. Germline loops: CDR1 LNHDA, CDR2 SQIVND (reference sequence). The CDR3 has 12 residues.

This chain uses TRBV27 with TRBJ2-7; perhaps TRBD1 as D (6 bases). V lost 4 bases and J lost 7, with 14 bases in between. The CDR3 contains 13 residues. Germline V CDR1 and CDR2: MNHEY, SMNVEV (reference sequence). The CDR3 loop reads CASSWLGAGEQYF. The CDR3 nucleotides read TGTGCCAGCAGTTGGCTGGGGGCTGGAGAGCAGTACTTC.

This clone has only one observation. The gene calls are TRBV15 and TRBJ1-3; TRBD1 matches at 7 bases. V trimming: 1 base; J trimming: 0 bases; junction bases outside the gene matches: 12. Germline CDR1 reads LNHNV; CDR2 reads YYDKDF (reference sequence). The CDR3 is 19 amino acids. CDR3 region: CATSRVSGQTHISGNTIYF. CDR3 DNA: TGTGCCACCAGCAGAGTATCGGGACAGACCCACATCTCTGGAAACACCATATATTTT.

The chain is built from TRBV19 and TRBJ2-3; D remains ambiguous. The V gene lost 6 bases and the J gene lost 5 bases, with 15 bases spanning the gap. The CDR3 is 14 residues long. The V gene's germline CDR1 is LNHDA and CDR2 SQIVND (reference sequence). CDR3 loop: CASRDPAYLDTQYF. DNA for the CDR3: TGTGCCAGTAGGGATCCAGCGTACTTAGATACGCAGTATTTT.

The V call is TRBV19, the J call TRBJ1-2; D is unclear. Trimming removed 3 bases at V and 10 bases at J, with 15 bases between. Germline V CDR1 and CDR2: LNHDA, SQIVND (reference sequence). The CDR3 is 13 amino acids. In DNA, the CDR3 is TGTGCCAGTAGTATTAAGGGAGGGTTCGTCTACACCTTC. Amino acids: CASSIKGGFVYTF.

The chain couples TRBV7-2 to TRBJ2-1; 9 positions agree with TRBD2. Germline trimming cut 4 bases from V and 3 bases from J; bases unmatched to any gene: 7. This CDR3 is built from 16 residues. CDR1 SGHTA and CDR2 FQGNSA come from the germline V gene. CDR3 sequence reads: CASSSLGTSYYNEQFF. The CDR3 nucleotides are TGTGCCAGCAGCTCACTCGGGACTAGCTACTACAATGAGCAGTTCTTC.

In DNA, the CDR3 is TGTGCCCAAACCGGGCCACTTTCTGGTTGCAATCAGCCCCAGCATTTT. Protein: CAQTGPLSGCNQPQHF. V gene TRBV28 combines with J gene TRBJ1-5; D call uncertain. V was shortened by 11 bases and J by 2 bases, with 22 bases between the two germline ends. Germline V gene data show CDR1 as MDHEN and CDR2 as SYDVKM. CDR3 length: 16 residues.

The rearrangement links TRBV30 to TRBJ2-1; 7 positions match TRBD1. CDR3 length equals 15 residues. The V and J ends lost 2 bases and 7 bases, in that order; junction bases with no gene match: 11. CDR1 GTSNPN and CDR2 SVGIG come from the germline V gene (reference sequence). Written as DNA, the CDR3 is TGTGCCTGGAGTCTTTCTAGAGGGGGCCCGAATGAGCAGTTCTTC. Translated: CAWSLSRGGPNEQFF.

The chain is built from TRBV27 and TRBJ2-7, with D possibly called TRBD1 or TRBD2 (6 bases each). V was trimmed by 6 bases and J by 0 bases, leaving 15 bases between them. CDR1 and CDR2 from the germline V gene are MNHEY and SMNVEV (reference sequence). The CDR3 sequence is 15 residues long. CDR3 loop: CASRPVGGPSYEQYF. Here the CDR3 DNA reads TGTGCCAGCAGGCCCGTAGGGGGGCCCTCCTACGAGCAGTACTTC.

This chain's CDR3 is CAISEWAEDSPLHF. The DNA for the CDR3 is TGTGCCATCAGTGAGTGGGCCGAGGATTCACCCCTCCACTTT. The chain recombines TRBV10-3 with TRBJ1-6; D is unclear. The CDR3 sequence is 14 residues long. From germline, CDR1 is ENHRY and CDR2 SYGVKD. The germline V and J ends were trimmed by 1 base and 8 bases, with 9 bases remaining between them.

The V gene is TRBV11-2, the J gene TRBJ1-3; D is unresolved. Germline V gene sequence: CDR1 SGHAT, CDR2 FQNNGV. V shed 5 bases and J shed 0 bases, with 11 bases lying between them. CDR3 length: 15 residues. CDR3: CASSHSTNSGNTIYF. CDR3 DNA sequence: TGTGCCAGCAGCCATTCGACGAACTCTGGAAACACCATATATTTT. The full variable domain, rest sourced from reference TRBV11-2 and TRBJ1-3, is EAGVAQSPRYKIIEKRQSVAFWCNPISGHATLYWYQQILGQGPKLLIQFQNNGVVDDSQLPKDRFSAERLKGVDSTLKIQPAKLEDSAVYLCASSHSTNSGNTIYFGEGSWLTVV.

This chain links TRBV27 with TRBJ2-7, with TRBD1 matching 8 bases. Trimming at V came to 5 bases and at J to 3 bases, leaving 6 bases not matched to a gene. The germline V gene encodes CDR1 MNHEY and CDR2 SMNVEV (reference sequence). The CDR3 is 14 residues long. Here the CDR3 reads CASSRGQGYYEQYF. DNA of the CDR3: TGTGCCAGCAGTCGCGGACAGGGATACTACGAGCAGTACTTC.

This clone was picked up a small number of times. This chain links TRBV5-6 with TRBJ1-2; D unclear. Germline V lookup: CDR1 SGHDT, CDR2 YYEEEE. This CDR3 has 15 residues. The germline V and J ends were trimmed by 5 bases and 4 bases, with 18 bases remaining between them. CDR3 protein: CASRFSQVYTYGYTF. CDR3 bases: TGTGCCAGCAGATTTTCGCAGGTTTATACCTATGGCTACACCTTC.

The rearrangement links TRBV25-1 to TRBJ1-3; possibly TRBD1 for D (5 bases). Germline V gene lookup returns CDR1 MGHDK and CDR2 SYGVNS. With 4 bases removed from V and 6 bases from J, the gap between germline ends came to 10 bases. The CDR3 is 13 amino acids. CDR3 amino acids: CASSGQGTNTIYF. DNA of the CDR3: TGTGCCAGCAGTGGGCAGGGAACAAACACCATATATTTT. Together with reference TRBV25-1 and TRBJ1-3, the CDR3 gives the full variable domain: EADIYQTPRYLVIGTGKKITLECSQTMGHDKMYWYQQDPGMELHLIHYSYGVNSTEKGDLSSESTVSRIRTEHFPLTLESARPSHTSQYLCASSGQGTNTIYFGEGSWLTVV.

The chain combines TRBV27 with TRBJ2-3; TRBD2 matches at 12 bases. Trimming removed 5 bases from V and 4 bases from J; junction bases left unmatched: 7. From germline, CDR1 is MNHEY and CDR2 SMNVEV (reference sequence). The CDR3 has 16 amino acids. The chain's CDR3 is CASSVLGTSGSDTQYF. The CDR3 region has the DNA TGTGCCAGCAGTGTTCTGGGGACTAGCGGGTCAGATACGCAGTATTTT.

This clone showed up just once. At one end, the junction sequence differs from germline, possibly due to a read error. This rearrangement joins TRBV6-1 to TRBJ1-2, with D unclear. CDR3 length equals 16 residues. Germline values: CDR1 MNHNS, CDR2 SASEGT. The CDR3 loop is CASSQAPLRPYYGYTF. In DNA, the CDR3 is TGTGCCAGCAGTCAAGCGCCGTTGAGGCCCTACTATGGCTACACCTTC.

Here the CDR3 reads CASSDEGTLGKYF. Here the CDR3 DNA reads TGTGCCAGCAGTGATGAGGGGACACTGGGAAAGTATTTT. The chain has TRBV2 and TRBJ2-3; D perhaps matches TRBD1 (6 bases). Germline V CDR1 and CDR2: SNHLY, FYNNEI. Trimming removed 3 bases from V and 13 bases from J, with 17 bases in between. This CDR3 comprises 13 residues.

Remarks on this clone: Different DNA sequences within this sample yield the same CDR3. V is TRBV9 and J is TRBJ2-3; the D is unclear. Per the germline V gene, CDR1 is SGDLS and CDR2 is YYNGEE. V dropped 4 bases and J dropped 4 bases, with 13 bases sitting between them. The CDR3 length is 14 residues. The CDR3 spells CASSPRLAADTQYF. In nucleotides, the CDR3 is TGTGCCAGCAGCCCCCGATTAGCCGCAGATACGCAGTATTTT.

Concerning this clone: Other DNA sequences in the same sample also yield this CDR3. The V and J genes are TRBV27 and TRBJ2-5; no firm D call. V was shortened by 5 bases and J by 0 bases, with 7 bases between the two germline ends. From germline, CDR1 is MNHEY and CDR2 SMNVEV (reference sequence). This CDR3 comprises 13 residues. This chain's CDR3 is CASSRRYQETQYF. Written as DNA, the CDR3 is TGTGCCAGCAGTCGGCGGTACCAAGAGACCCAGTACTTC.

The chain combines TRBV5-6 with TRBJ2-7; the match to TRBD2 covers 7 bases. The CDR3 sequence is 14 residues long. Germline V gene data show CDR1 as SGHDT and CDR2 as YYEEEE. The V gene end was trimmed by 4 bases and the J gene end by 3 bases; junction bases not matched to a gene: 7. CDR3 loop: CASSRGGLDYEQYF. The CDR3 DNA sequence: TGTGCCAGCAGCCGGGGCGGACTAGACTACGAGCAGTACTTC.

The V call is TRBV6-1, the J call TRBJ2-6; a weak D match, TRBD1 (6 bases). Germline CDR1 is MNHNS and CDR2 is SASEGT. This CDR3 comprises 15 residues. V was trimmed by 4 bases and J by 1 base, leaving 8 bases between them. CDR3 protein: CASSAQGSGANVLTF. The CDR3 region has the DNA TGTGCCAGCAGTGCGCAGGGGTCTGGGGCCAACGTCCTGACTTTC.

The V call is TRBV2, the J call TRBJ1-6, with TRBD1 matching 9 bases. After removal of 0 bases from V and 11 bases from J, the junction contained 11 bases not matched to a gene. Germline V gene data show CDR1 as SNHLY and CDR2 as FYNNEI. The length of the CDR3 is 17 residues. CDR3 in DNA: TGTGCCAGCAGTGAAGCGCTTCCGGGACAGGGTGTGGCACCCCTCCACTTT. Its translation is CASSEALPGQGVAPLHF.

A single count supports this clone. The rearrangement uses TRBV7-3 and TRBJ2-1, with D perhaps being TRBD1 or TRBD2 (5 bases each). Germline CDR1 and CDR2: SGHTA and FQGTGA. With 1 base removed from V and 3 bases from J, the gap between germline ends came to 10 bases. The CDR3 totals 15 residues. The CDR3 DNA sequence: TGTGCCAGCAGCTTAAGGTTTGGGGGCTACAATGAGCAGTTCTTC. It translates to CASSLRFGGYNEQFF.

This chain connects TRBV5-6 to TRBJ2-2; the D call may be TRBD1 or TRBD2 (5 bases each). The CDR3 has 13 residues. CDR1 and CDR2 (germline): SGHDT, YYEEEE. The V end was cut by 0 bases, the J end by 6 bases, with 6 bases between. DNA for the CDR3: TGTGCCAGCAGCTTGGGAGGGGCCGGGGAGCTGTTTTTT. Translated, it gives CASSLGGAGELFF.

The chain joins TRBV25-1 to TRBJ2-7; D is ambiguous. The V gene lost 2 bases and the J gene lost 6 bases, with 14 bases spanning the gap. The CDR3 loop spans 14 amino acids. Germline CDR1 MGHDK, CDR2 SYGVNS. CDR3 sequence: CASSEPEGQFEQYF. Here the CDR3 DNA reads TGTGCCAGCAGTGAACCGGAAGGGCAATTCGAGCAGTACTTC.

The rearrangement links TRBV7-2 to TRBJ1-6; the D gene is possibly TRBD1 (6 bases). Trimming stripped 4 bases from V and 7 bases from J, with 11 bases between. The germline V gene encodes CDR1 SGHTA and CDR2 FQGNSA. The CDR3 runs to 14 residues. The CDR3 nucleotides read TGTGCCAGCAGCTACAGGGTTGTGAATTCACCCCTCCACTTT. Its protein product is CASSYRVVNSPLHF. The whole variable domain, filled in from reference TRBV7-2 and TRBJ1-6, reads GAGVSQSPSNKVTEKGKDVELRCDPISGHTALYWYRQSLGQGLEFLIYFQGNSAPDKSGLPSDRFSAERTGGSVSTLTIQRTQQEDSAVYLCASSYRVVNSPLHFGNGTRLTVT.